This T cell receptor beta chain came from a study of control samples from healthy donors and cancer patients. Only in-frame clones appear in the TCRdb table, and some are missing; sequencing was by immunoSEQ multiplex PCR. The sample lists 45,000 to 60,000 clones; 90% to 95% were seen once. Germline V lookup: CDR1 KGHSH, CDR2 LQKENI. CDR3 length equals 15 residues. The trim removed 7 bases at V and 3 bases at J, leaving 9 bases unmatched. The clonotype comes from a man aged 25-45 years with colorectal cancer. The J gene is TRBJ2-5, the V gene TRBV18, with 9 bases identical to TRBD2. Sequencing input: PBMCs. The CDR3 protein is CASCKAPSGEETQYF. The CDR3 DNA reads as TGTGCCAGCTGCAAGGCCCCTAGCGGGGAAGAGACCCAGTACTTC.